Each of the 25 T cell receptor beta chains below was sequenced from the same sample in a study of vaccination and CD4 T cells after COVID-19. The Oncomine TCR Beta short-read assay generated sequence data from the DNA of cultured CD4+ T cells. TCRdb used MiXCR to reprocess the PCR reads, holding one entry per CDR3 protein. The sample comprises some 7,000 distinct CDR3 sequences, about a third of which are singletons, and 15% to 20% rests with the top ten. Treatment given: approximately nine-day PBMC culture with coronavirus spike peptide pools or control peptides (ViraFEST assay). Gathering of the CD4+ T cells, from the unexposed donor, took place before the COVID-19 pandemic (2011-2018). These receptors are not linked to any known antigen. Sequenced input: CD4+ T cells from blood, cultured in vitro. All receptors come from a human donor in good health.

The chain couples TRBV6-5 to TRBJ2-2; tentatively, D is TRBD1 (6 bases). Germline V lookup: CDR1 MNHEY, CDR2 SVGAGI. The CDR3 runs 15 residues. Trimming pared 4 bases from V and 5 bases from J, leaving 14 bases between. Here the CDR3 reads CASSFPGAGTGELFF. CDR3 in DNA: TGTGCCAGCAGTTTCCCAGGGGCCGGTACCGGGGAGCTGTTTTTT.

This clonotype was detected only a few times. The chain couples TRBV12-5 to TRBJ1-2; 9 nucleotides line up with TRBD1. The CDR3 loop spans 13 amino acids. The V and J ends lost 2 bases and 9 bases, in that order; junction bases with no gene match: 4. CDR1 is LGHNT and CDR2 is FRNRAP in the germline V gene. The chain's CDR3 is CASGLTGTGSYTF. The CDR3 DNA is TGTGCTAGTGGTTTGACGGGGACAGGGAGCTACACCTTC.

The chain has TRBV7-6 and TRBJ2-3; 14 positions agree with TRBD2. Unmatched junction bases numbered 14, after V lost 5 bases and J lost 1 base. The length of the CDR3 is 20 residues. The V gene's germline CDR1 is SGHVS and CDR2 FNYEAQ. The CDR3 bases are TGTGCCAGCAGCCTCCGGGCCGGGACTAGCGGGAGTGGCGGCACAGATACGCAGTATTTT. This codes for CASSLRAGTSGSGGTDTQYF.

This clonotype showed up just a few times. For the CDR3, the DNA is TGCAGTGCTGGAAAGACTAGCGGGAGAGCTGGGGCCAACGTCCTGACTTTC. Protein product: CSAGKTSGRAGANVLTF. The V and J genes are TRBV20-1 and TRBJ2-6, with TRBD2 identical over 12 bases. The CDR3 is 17 amino acids. CDR1 is DFQATT and CDR2 is SNEGSKA in the germline V gene (reference sequence). After removal of 5 bases from V and 2 bases from J, the junction contained 7 bases not matched to a gene.

This chain links TRBV10-3 with TRBJ2-3; D may be TRBD1 (5 bases). Per the germline V gene, CDR1 is ENHRY and CDR2 is SYGVKD. With 2 bases removed from V and 6 bases from J, the gap between germline ends came to 6 bases. CDR3 length: 12 amino acids. The CDR3 sequence is CAISEGADTQYF. The CDR3, as DNA: TGTGCCATCAGTGAGGGGGCTGATACGCAGTATTTT.

This clonotype has only one observation. This chain connects TRBV2 to TRBJ2-2; 8 nucleotides align to TRBD2. Germline CDR1 is SNHLY and CDR2 is FYNNEI. V lost 7 bases, J lost 3 bases, and 13 bases stayed unmatched. CDR3 size: 17 residues. The CDR3 is CASTLGLGRDHTGELFF. The CDR3 DNA is TGTGCCAGCACCCTAGGTCTCGGGAGGGACCACACCGGGGAGCTGTTTTTT.

The chain joins TRBV12-3 or TRBV12-4 to TRBJ1-1, with TRBD1 as a possible D gene (5 bases). Trimming took 5 bases from V and 1 from J, leaving 14 bases between them. The CDR3 totals 15 residues. CDR3 protein: CASSPRQKPNTEAFF. The CDR3 DNA is TGTGCCAGCAGTCCCAGACAGAAACCGAACACTGAAGCTTTCTTT.

A word on this clonotype: The junction does not match germline at one end; this may be a read error. The genes are TRBV12-3 or TRBV12-4 and TRBJ2-7, with TRBD2 matching 11 bases. This CDR3 spans 15 amino acids. The CDR3 coding sequence is TGTGCCGGCAGTCCCCAGACTAGCGGGGTGGGGGAGCAGTACTTC. Translation gives CAGSPQTSGVGEQYF.

This clonotype came up a few times. The chain employs TRBV30 and TRBJ2-3, with 11 bases fitting TRBD1. In germline, CDR1 is GTSNPN, CDR2 SVGIG (reference sequence). The length of the CDR3 is 12 residues. The CDR3 here is CGGQGAKDTQYF. The CDR3 DNA follows: TGTGGCGGACAGGGGGCGAAGGATACGCAGTATTTT.

The chain recombines TRBV7-2 with TRBJ2-7, with D possibly being TRBD1 (5 bases). From germline, CDR1 is SGHTA and CDR2 FQGNSA. Trimming pared 1 base from V and 5 bases from J, leaving 15 bases between. The CDR3 sequence is 15 residues long. CDR3 protein: CASSLEGVEWNEQYF. The CDR3 DNA follows: TGTGCCAGCAGCTTAGAAGGGGTAGAGTGGAACGAGCAGTACTTC. The full variable domain, its missing parts supplied by reference TRBV7-2 and TRBJ2-7, is GAGVSQSPSNKVTEKGKDVELRCDPISGHTALYWYRQSLGQGLEFLIYFQGNSAPDKSGLPSDRFSAERTGGSVSTLTIQRTQQEDSAVYLCASSLEGVEWNEQYFGPGTRLTVT.

J is TRBJ1-2 and V is TRBV5-4; D is unresolved. This CDR3 is 15 amino acids long. Per germline, CDR1 SGHNT and CDR2 YYREEE (reference sequence). The ends were cut back, 2 bases at V and 4 bases at J, with 15 bases in the middle. The CDR3 DNA follows: TGTGCCAGCAGCTTTAAACCCGGATATAGCTATGGCTACACCTTC. Amino acid sequence: CASSFKPGYSYGYTF. Complete variable domain (other parts from reference TRBV5-4 and TRBJ1-2): ETGVTQSPTHLIKTRGQQVTLRCSSQSGHNTVSWYQQALGQGPQFIFQYYREEENGRGNFPPRFSGLQFPNYSSELNVNALELDDSALYLCASSFKPGYSYGYTFGSGTRLTVV.

The chain has TRBV4-3 and TRBJ1-1; tentatively, D is TRBD1 (5 bases). V lost 4 bases to trimming and J lost 0 bases, with 9 bases between them. This CDR3 contains 14 residues. CDR1 LGHNA and CDR2 YSLEER come from the germline V gene. CDR3 coding DNA: TGCGCCAGCAGCCGGACACTTATGAACACTGAAGCTTTCTTT. Translation gives CASSRTLMNTEAFF.

In its sample, this clonotype ranks as medium-sized. The chain links TRBV27 to TRBJ1-2; TRBD1 is a possible D gene (5 bases). The V end lost 4 bases, the J end lost 4 bases, and 10 bases lay between the germline ends. The CDR3 covers 13 residues. The germline gives CDR1 MNHEY, CDR2 SMNVEV (reference sequence). The chain's CDR3 is CASSSPGGYGYTF. CDR3 nucleotides: TGTGCCAGCAGTTCCCCGGGGGGCTATGGCTACACCTTC.

This clonotype was seen only a few times. V gene TRBV9 combines with J gene TRBJ2-3; D not resolved. The germline V gene encodes CDR1 SGDLS and CDR2 YYNGEE. This CDR3 contains 12 residues. V shed 0 bases and J shed 5 bases, with 4 bases lying between them. CDR3 loop: CASSVELDTQYF. CDR3 coding DNA: TGTGCCAGCAGCGTAGAACTAGATACGCAGTATTTT.

The V and J genes are TRBV29-1 and TRBJ2-2; D might be TRBD1 (6 bases). V lost 6 bases to trimming and J lost 6 bases, with 17 bases between them. The CDR3 has 14 residues. CDR1 SQVTM and CDR2 ANQGSEA come from the germline V gene. This CDR3 reads CSVGWGPPSGELFF. The DNA of the CDR3 is TGCAGCGTCGGGTGGGGGCCCCCTTCCGGGGAGCTGTTTTTT.

The chain is built from TRBV20-1 and TRBJ2-7; a weak D match, TRBD1 (5 bases). The CDR3 runs to 14 residues. The V and J ends lost 6 bases and 0 bases respectively, with 15 bases between them. Germline-derived CDR1 and CDR2 are DFQATT and SNEGSKA (reference sequence). CDR3 region: CSARIGAFSYEQYF. The CDR3 nucleotides are TGCAGTGCCCGCATTGGGGCGTTCTCCTACGAGCAGTACTTC.

V gene TRBV7-2 combines with J gene TRBJ1-2; maybe TRBD1 (5 bases). Per the germline V gene, CDR1 is SGHTA and CDR2 is FQGNSA. CDR3 size: 11 residues. The germline V and J ends were trimmed by 8 bases and 4 bases, with 8 bases remaining between them. The DNA for the CDR3 is TGTGCCAGCGGGGGATCCTATGGCTACACCTTC. Its protein is CASGGSYGYTF.

The J gene is TRBJ2-1, the V gene TRBV6-2 or TRBV6-3; 10 bases are shared with TRBD2. The CDR3 extends over 14 amino acids. J gave up 8 bases and V 6 bases, and 7 bases lay outside the gene matches. Germline lookup yields CDR1 MNHEY and CDR2 SVGEGT. CDR3 residues: CASSPGTSADEQFF. For the CDR3, the DNA is TGTGCCAGCAGCCCCGGGACTAGCGCCGATGAGCAGTTCTTC.

The V call is TRBV20-1, the J call TRBJ2-2; D is possibly TRBD2 (7 bases). This CDR3 spans 15 amino acids. The germline V gene has CDR1 DFQATT and CDR2 SNEGSKA (reference sequence). Trimming took 3 bases from V and 3 from J, leaving 14 bases between them. CDR3 DNA sequence: TGCAGTGCTAGGGGGGGCGGGGGCGACACCGGGGAGCTGTTTTTT. Residues: CSARGGGGDTGELFF.

This clonotype was detected a few times. V is TRBV6-1 and J is TRBJ1-5; no firm D call. The CDR3 length is 15 residues. The V and J ends lost 1 base and 5 bases respectively, with 12 bases between them. Per germline, CDR1 MNHNS and CDR2 SASEGT. The DNA for the CDR3 is TGTGCCAGCAGTGAAGGGGTGGGAGCAGATCAGCCCCAGCATTTT. Protein: CASSEGVGADQPQHF.

This clonotype appeared a single time. The gene calls are TRBV20-1 and TRBJ2-5; TRBD2 agrees at 7 bases. Germline CDR1 DFQATT, CDR2 SNEGSKA (reference sequence). The CDR3 contains 14 residues. The J segment lost 5 bases and the V segment lost 5 bases, leaving 11 bases of the junction unmatched. Here the CDR3 reads CSAPRGWVPETQYF. DNA of the CDR3: TGCAGTGCTCCGCGGGGGTGGGTCCCGGAGACCCAGTACTTC.

A few counts support this clonotype. The V call is TRBV6-2 or TRBV6-3, the J call TRBJ2-7; maybe TRBD1 (5 bases). The CDR3 consists of 16 residues. With 5 bases removed from V and 3 bases from J, the gap between germline ends came to 20 bases. Germline V CDR1 and CDR2: MNHEY, SVGEGT. In DNA form, the CDR3 reads TGTGCCAGCAGTACCCGCCGAGACAGTCAAAACTACGAGCAGTACTTC. As protein: CASSTRRDSQNYEQYF.

J is TRBJ1-6 and V is TRBV2; unclear D gene. From germline, CDR1 is SNHLY and CDR2 FYNNEI. The CDR3 runs 13 residues. Deletions cut 6 bases from V and 9 bases from J, with 12 bases between. This CDR3 reads CASRPKYFSPLHF. In nucleotides, the CDR3 is TGTGCCAGCAGGCCGAAATATTTTTCACCCCTCCACTTT.

The CDR3 sequence: CASSFDVGTDTQYF. The CDR3 DNA is TGTGCCAGCAGTTTCGATGTGGGCACAGATACGCAGTATTTT. The rearrangement uses TRBV27 and TRBJ2-3; unclear D gene. CDR3 length: 14 amino acids. Trimming took 3 bases from V and 1 from J, leaving 8 bases between them. Germline CDR1 and CDR2: MNHEY and SMNVEV (reference sequence).

This clonotype rates as medium-sized. The chain is built from TRBV6-4 and TRBJ1-1; TRBD1 might be the D (5 bases). Trimming stripped 5 bases from V and 1 base from J, with 8 bases between. Per the germline V gene, CDR1 is MRHNA and CDR2 is SNTAGT. The CDR3 runs to 13 residues. The CDR3, as DNA: TGTGCCAGCAGTAGGGGAGGGAACACTGAAGCTTTCTTT. Its translation: CASSRGGNTEAFF.